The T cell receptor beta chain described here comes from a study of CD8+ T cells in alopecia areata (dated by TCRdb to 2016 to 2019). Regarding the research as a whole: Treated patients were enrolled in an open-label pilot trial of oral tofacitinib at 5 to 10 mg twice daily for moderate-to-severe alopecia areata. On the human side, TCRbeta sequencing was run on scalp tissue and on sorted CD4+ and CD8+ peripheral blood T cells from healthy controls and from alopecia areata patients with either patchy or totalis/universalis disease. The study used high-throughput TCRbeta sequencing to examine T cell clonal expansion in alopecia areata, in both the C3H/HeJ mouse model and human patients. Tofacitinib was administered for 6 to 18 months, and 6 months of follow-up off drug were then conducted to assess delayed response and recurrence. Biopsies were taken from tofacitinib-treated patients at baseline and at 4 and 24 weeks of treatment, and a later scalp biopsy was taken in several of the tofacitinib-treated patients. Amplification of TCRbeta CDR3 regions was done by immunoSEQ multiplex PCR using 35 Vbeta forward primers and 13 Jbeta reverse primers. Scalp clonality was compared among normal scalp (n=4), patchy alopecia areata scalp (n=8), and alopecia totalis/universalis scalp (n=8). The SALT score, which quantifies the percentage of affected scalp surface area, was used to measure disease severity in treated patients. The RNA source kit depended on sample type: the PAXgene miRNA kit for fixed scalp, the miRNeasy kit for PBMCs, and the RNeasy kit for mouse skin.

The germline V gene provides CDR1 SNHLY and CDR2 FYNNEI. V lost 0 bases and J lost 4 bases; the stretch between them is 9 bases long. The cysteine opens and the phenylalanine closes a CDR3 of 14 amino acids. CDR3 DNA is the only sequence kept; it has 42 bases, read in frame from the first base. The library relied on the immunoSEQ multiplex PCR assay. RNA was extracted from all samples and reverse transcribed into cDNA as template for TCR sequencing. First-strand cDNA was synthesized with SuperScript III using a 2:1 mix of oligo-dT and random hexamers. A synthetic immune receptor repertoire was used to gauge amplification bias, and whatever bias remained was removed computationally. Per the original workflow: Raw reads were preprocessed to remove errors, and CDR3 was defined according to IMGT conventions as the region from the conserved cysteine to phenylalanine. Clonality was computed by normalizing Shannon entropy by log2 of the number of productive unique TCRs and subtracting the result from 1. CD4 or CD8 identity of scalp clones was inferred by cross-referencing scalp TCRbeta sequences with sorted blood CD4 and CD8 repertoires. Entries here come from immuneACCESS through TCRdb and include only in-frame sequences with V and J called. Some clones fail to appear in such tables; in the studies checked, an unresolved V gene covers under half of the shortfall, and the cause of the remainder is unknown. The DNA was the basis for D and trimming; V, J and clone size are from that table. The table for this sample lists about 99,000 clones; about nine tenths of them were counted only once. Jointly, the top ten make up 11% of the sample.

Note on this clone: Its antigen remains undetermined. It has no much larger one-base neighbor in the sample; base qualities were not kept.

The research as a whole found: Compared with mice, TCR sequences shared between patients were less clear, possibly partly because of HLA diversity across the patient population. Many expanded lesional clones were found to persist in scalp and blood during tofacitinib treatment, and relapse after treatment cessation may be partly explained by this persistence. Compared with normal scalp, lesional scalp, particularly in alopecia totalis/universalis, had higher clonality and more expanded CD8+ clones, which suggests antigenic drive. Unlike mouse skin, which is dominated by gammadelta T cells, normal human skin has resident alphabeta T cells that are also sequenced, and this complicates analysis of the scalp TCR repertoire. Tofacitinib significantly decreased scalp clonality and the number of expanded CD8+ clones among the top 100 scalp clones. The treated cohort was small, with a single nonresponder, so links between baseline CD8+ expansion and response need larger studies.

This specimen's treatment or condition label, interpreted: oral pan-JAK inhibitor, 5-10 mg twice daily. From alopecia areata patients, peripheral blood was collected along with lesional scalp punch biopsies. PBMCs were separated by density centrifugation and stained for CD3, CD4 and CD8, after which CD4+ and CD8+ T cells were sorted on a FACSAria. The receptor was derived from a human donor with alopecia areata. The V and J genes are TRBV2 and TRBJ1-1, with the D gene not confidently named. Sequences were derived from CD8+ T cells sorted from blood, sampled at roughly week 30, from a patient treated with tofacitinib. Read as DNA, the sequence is TGTGCCAGCAGTGAAGCAGGCCCTGGCACTGAAGCTTTCTTT. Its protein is CASSEAGPGTEAFF.